These T cell receptor beta chains were read from a single sample in a study of vaccination effects on CD4 cells after COVID-19. These TCRs' antigens remain unknown. Repertoires were generated with immunoSEQ multiplex PCR, while TCRdb's copy carries only in-frame clones and drops some. The repertoire holds 25,000 to 30,000 clones, with under 85% as singletons. This sample comprised CD4+ T cells from PBMCs cultured with SARS-CoV-2 spike peptides, obtained before COVID-19 vaccination. Source of these receptors: a human donor who received a COVID-19 vaccine. CDR3s include the opening cysteine and the closing phenylalanine or tryptophan. The order of the fields is V gene, D gene, clone size, J gene, CDR3 DNA, CDR3 protein. D genes are given only for firm matches. Some rows mark clone size as missing; the rest say once, few, many or name a class of expanded clone.

V: TRBV27; D: -; size: -; J: TRBJ1-1; DNA: TGTGCCAGCAGTTTAGGCAGAGAAGCTTTCTTT; CDR3: CASSLGREAFF
V: TRBV5-1; D: -; size: -; J: TRBJ1-1; DNA: TGCGCCAGCAGCTTGTCCGGCCTAGATGAAGCTTTCTTT; CDR3: CASSLSGLDEAFF
V: TRBV5-1; D: TRBD1; size: -; J: TRBJ1-2; DNA: TGCGCCAGCAGCTTGGGCGGACAGGGGCACTATGGCTACACCTTC; CDR3: CASSLGGQGHYGYTF
V: TRBV11-2; D: -; size: few; J: TRBJ1-5; DNA: TGTGCCAGCAGCTCCGGACAGTTCTATCAGCCCCAGCATTTT; CDR3: CASSSGQFYQPQHF
V: TRBV6-5; D: -; size: once; J: TRBJ1-5; DNA: TGTGCCAGCAGTAATGACAGAGATCAGCCCCAGCATTTT; CDR3: CASSNDRDQPQHF
V: TRBV19; D: -; size: -; J: TRBJ2-6; DNA: TGTGCCAGTAGTATGAGAGAGAGCTGGGCCAACGTCCTGACTTTC; CDR3: CASSMRESWANVLTF
V: TRBV19; D: TRBD1; size: -; J: TRBJ2-1; DNA: TGTGCCAGTAGCCAGTACCGGACAGGGTCCTACAATGAGCAGTTCTTC; CDR3: CASSQYRTGSYNEQFF
V: TRBV7-9; D: -; size: -; J: TRBJ2-3; DNA: TGTGCCAGCAGCTTTACAGGGAATGCAGATACGCAGTATTTT; CDR3: CASSFTGNADTQYF
V: TRBV10-3; D: -; size: -; J: TRBJ1-2; DNA: TGTGCCATCAGTGAGTCGTCTAGGGAGGGTGGCTACACCTTC; CDR3: CAISESSREGGYTF
V: TRBV3-1/TRBV3-2; D: TRBD2; size: once; J: TRBJ2-1; DNA: TGTGCCAGCAGCCAAGAAAATAGCGGGAGGGGTGCGCAGTTCTTC; CDR3: CASSQENSGRGAQFF
V: TRBV25-1; D: TRBD2; size: -; J: TRBJ2-3; DNA: TGTGCCAGCAGTACGCGGGGGTCTAGCACAGATACGCAGTATTTT; CDR3: CASSTRGSSTDTQYF
V: TRBV6-5; D: -; size: -; J: TRBJ1-1; DNA: TGTGCCAGCAGATCGGTGGGCACTGAAGCTTTCTTT; CDR3: CASRSVGTEAFF
V: TRBV5-1; D: -; size: -; J: TRBJ1-2; DNA: TGCGCCAGCAGCTTGTCCGACACCGCGGTCTATGGCTACACCTTC; CDR3: CASSLSDTAVYGYTF
V: TRBV28; D: -; size: -; J: TRBJ2-5; DNA: TGTGCCAGCAGTCCAGTTCGTGCGACCCAGTACTTC; CDR3: CASSPVRATQYF
V: TRBV5-1; D: TRBD2; size: -; J: TRBJ2-1; DNA: TGCGCCAGCAGCTCTAGCGGGAGCTCCTACAATGAGCAGTTCTTC; CDR3: CASSSSGSSYNEQFF
V: TRBV6-2/TRBV6-3; D: -; size: -; J: TRBJ2-7; DNA: TGTGCCAGCAGTTACCCGAGGCCGGCGTCCTACGAGCAGTACTTC; CDR3: CASSYPRPASYEQYF
V: TRBV9; D: -; size: -; J: TRBJ1-2; DNA: TGTGCCAGCACCGACGACTATGGCTACACCTTC; CDR3: CASTDDYGYTF
V: TRBV29-1; D: TRBD1; size: -; J: TRBJ1-2; DNA: TGCAGCTCCAGGGGGGGTGAGGGCTACACCTTC; CDR3: CSSRGGEGYTF
V: TRBV7-8; D: -; size: once; J: TRBJ1-2; DNA: TGTGCCAGCAGCTTAACTCGGCAGGGTGATGGCTACACCTTC; CDR3: CASSLTRQGDGYTF
V: TRBV6-5; D: -; size: -; J: TRBJ2-2; DNA: TGTGCCAACTCAGGACCGTACACCGGGGAGCTGTTTTTT; CDR3: CANSGPYTGELFF
V: TRBV15; D: -; size: -; J: TRBJ2-4; DNA: TGTGCCACCAGCAGGGACCCAGGGGTCAAAAACATTCAGTACTTC; CDR3: CATSRDPGVKNIQYF
V: TRBV6-2/TRBV6-3; D: -; size: few; J: TRBJ2-3; DNA: TGTGCCAGCAGCCCTCGACTAGGGGGGGATACGCAGTATTTT; CDR3: CASSPRLGGDTQYF
V: TRBV7-2; D: TRBD1; size: -; J: TRBJ1-3; DNA: TGTGCCAGCAGCTTAGTTACACAGGGGACTGGAAACACCATATATTTT; CDR3: CASSLVTQGTGNTIYF
V: TRBV19; D: -; size: -; J: TRBJ1-5; DNA: TGTGCCAGTAGTATCGGAAACTATCAGCCCCAGCATTTT; CDR3: CASSIGNYQPQHF
V: TRBV2; D: -; size: few; J: TRBJ1-2; DNA: TGTGCCAGCAAGTATAGGGGGGATTATGGCTACACCTTC; CDR3: CASKYRGDYGYTF
V: TRBV7-2; D: TRBD2; size: -; J: TRBJ2-1; DNA: TGTGCCAGCAGCACCGCGCGGGGGGGGCTCAATGAGCAGTTCTTC; CDR3: CASSTARGGLNEQFF
V: TRBV28; D: -; size: -; J: TRBJ1-4; DNA: TGTGCCAGCAGTTCCTCGGCCCAGGGGACAGAAAAACTGTTTTTT; CDR3: CASSSSAQGTEKLFF
V: TRBV11-2; D: TRBD2; size: -; J: TRBJ2-4; DNA: TGTGCCAGCAGCCCCCTCGCGGGGGGAAACATTCAGTACTTC; CDR3: CASSPLAGGNIQYF
V: TRBV4-1; D: TRBD1; size: -; J: TRBJ2-5; DNA: TGCGCCAGCAGCCACCCGGGACAGGGCGAAGAGACCCAGTACTTC; CDR3: CASSHPGQGEETQYF
V: TRBV10-3; D: -; size: -; J: TRBJ1-1; DNA: TGTGCCATCAGTGGTTCGGGTGACACTGAAGCTTTCTTT; CDR3: CAISGSGDTEAFF
V: TRBV5-4; D: -; size: -; J: TRBJ1-1; DNA: TGTGCCAGCAGCCCCGGACAGTCCCTGAACACTGAAGCTTTCTTT; CDR3: CASSPGQSLNTEAFF
V: TRBV4-1; D: -; size: -; J: TRBJ2-3; DNA: TGCGCCAGCAGCCAAGGAAGGGTACTCACAGATACGCAGTATTTT; CDR3: CASSQGRVLTDTQYF
V: TRBV2; D: -; size: -; J: TRBJ1-5; DNA: TGTGCCAGCAGGGGTGGGGGCATCAATCAGCCCCAGCATTTT; CDR3: CASRGGGINQPQHF
V: TRBV28; D: -; size: -; J: TRBJ2-5; DNA: TGTGCCACCACCTACGAAGAGACCCAGTACTTC; CDR3: CATTYEETQYF
V: TRBV12-5; D: -; size: -; J: TRBJ2-7; DNA: TGTGCTAGTGGTTCCTCTTGGGAGCAGTACTTC; CDR3: CASGSSWEQYF
V: TRBV5-1; D: -; size: few; J: TRBJ1-1; DNA: TGCGCCAGCAGCGTGGACGGTTTGGGGGCTTTCTTT; CDR3: CASSVDGLGAFF